Listed below are T cell receptor beta chains from one sample, sequenced in a study of T-cell memory formation after mild COVID-19. TCRdb redid the calling of the 5' RACE reads with MiXCR, one entry per CDR3 protein. Of around 220,000 distinct CDR3 sequences in the sample, about a sixth were seen once. The sample comprised PBMCs or a T cell subset sorted from them (not recorded which). Source of these receptors: a man aged 18-30 years who had mild COVID-19 (a few samples of this study predate the infection). Cell type and time point are not known. CDR3s include the opening cysteine and the closing phenylalanine or tryptophan. A D gene is named only where the DNA matches it firmly. Some rows mark clone size as missing; the rest say once, few, many or name a class of expanded clone.

cdr3_aa | cdr3_nt | j_call | clone_size | v_call | d_call
CASARVAKNIQYF | TGTGCCAGCGCTCGTGTAGCCAAAAACATTCAGTACTTC | TRBJ2-4 | . | TRBV11-1 | .
CASSLNNVGFNEKLFF | TGTGCCAGCAGCTTAAATAACGTCGGGTTTAATGAAAAACTGTTTTTT | TRBJ1-4 | . | TRBV7-8 | .
CSARVRDSDGYTF | TGCAGTGCTAGAGTGCGGGACAGCGATGGCTACACCTTC | TRBJ1-2 | . | TRBV20-1 | TRBD1
CASSFAEGTPLHF | TGTGCCAGCAGCTTCGCGGAGGGAACACCCCTCCACTTT | TRBJ1-6 | . | TRBV7-2 | .
CAISEGRDRGREQYF | TGTGCCATCAGCGAGGGCCGGGACAGGGGACGTGAGCAGTACTTC | TRBJ2-7 | many | TRBV10-3 | TRBD1
CASSGPGTPNEKLFF | TGCGCCAGCAGCGGACCCGGGACACCGAATGAAAAACTGTTTTTT | TRBJ1-4 | . | TRBV5-1 | .
CASSGSFQPHEQFF | TGTGCCAGCAGTGGATCGTTCCAGCCCCATGAGCAGTTCTTC | TRBJ2-1 | . | TRBV12-3/TRBV12-4 | .
CSARDRVGLFF | TGCAGTGCTAGAGATCGAGTTGGGCTGTTTTTT | TRBJ2-2 | . | TRBV20-1 | .
CASHMEGANVLTF | TGTGCCAGCCACATGGAGGGGGCCAACGTCCTGACTTTC | TRBJ2-6 | . | TRBV12-3/TRBV12-4 | .
CASSPGTGATNEKLFF | TGCGCCAGCAGCCCTGGGACGGGTGCAACTAATGAAAAACTGTTTTTT | TRBJ1-4 | few | TRBV5-4 | .
CASSSLFGQGTEAFF | TGTGCCAGCAGCTCACTCTTTGGACAGGGCACTGAAGCTTTCTTT | TRBJ1-1 | few | TRBV5-4 | TRBD1
CASSKPRGVMNTEAFF | TGTGCCAGCAGCAAGCCTCGGGGGGTAATGAACACTGAAGCTTTCTTT | TRBJ1-1 | . | TRBV7-9 | .
CASSSGQGFYSSTDTQYF | TGTGCCAGCAGTTCGGGACAGGGGTTCTACTCTAGCACAGATACGCAGTATTTT | TRBJ2-3 | few | TRBV6-5 | TRBD1
CANQREGAGTQYF | TGTGCTAACCAACGGGAAGGGGCTGGGACCCAGTACTTC | TRBJ2-5 | . | TRBV10-3 | .
CASSSGLAGGITDTQYF | TGTGCCAGCAGCTCCGGACTAGCGGGGGGAATCACAGATACGCAGTATTTT | TRBJ2-3 | few | TRBV11-2 | TRBD2
CASSPNRDRYTGELFF | TGTGCCAGCAGCCCTAACCGGGACAGATACACCGGGGAGCTGTTTTTT | TRBJ2-2 | . | TRBV7-3 | TRBD1
CASSSTAGSGSYNEQFF | TGCGCCAGCAGCTCCACGGCAGGCAGCGGCTCCTACAATGAGCAGTTCTTC | TRBJ2-1 | many | TRBV5-1 | .
CASRAGGGETQYF | TGTGCCAGCAGAGCGGGGGGCGGGGAGACCCAGTACTTC | TRBJ2-5 | . | TRBV7-2 | TRBD2
CASSRGLAGLRETQYF | TGCGCCAGCAGCCGGGGACTAGCGGGCCTGAGGGAGACCCAGTACTTC | TRBJ2-5 | . | TRBV5-1 | TRBD2
CSATGGFPGSEQFF | TGCAGTGCTACGGGAGGCTTTCCGGGCAGTGAGCAGTTCTTC | TRBJ2-1 | . | TRBV20-1 | TRBD2
CASSQSRGTKNIQYF | TGCGCCAGCAGCCAAAGCCGAGGGACCAAAAACATTCAGTACTTC | TRBJ2-4 | . | TRBV4-3 | .
CASSLGTGGSTDTQYF | TGCGCCAGCAGCTTGGGGACGGGGGGGAGCACAGATACGCAGTATTTT | TRBJ2-3 | . | TRBV5-1 | TRBD2
CSVESDRILNGYTF | TGCAGCGTTGAATCGGACAGGATATTGAATGGCTACACCTTC | TRBJ1-2 | few | TRBV29-1 | TRBD1
CAWSSGQGNSPLHF | TGTGCCTGGAGTTCGGGACAGGGTAATTCACCCCTCCACTTT | TRBJ1-6 | few | TRBV30 | TRBD1
CSAREESAQETQYF | TGCAGTGCTAGGGAGGAAAGCGCCCAAGAGACCCAGTACTTC | TRBJ2-5 | few | TRBV20-1 | .
CASSQERTAGRYF | TGCGCCAGCAGCCAAGAGCGAACGGCCGGACGGTACTTC | TRBJ2-4 | . | TRBV4-3 | .
CASSLYGGPTGELFF | TGTGCCAGCAGCTTGTACGGGGGGCCCACCGGGGAGCTGTTTTTT | TRBJ2-2 | . | TRBV7-3 | .